These T cell receptor beta chains were read from a single sample in a study of molecular identifiers for immune sequencing clone quantification. Each CDR3 protein is one row after TCRdb ran MiXCR on the PCR reads. This sample has around 460,000 distinct CDR3 sequences; roughly 23% occur once, and the top ten carry about 0.84%. Sequencing input: naive CD8+ T cells from blood, with Jurkat cell RNA spiked in. These TCRs come from a human donor in good health. Some libraries in this study had Jurkat cell RNA spiked in. CDR3s include the opening cysteine and the closing phenylalanine or tryptophan. The order of the fields is J gene, V gene, clone size, D gene, CDR3 DNA, CDR3 protein. The D gene is left open where the match is weak. For some rows the clone size is stated as once, few or many, or as a class when expanded; others skip it.

TRBJ2-2	TRBV28	few	TRBD1	TGTGCCGGCAGTCCCCGGACAGGGGCCGGGGAGCTGTTTTTT	CAGSPRTGAGELFF
TRBJ1-1	TRBV20-1	many	NA	TGCAGTGCTAGAGACCTCAGGGCCACTGAAGCTTTCTTT	CSARDLRATEAFF
TRBJ1-1	TRBV7-8	few	NA	TGTGCCAGCAGGGACTTGACAGAAGTTGAAGCTTTCTTT	CASRDLTEVEAFF
TRBJ2-3	TRBV6-1	few	NA	TGTGCCAGCACAGAGAACAAGAATCCCTACACAGATACGCAGTATTTT	CASTENKNPYTDTQYF
TRBJ2-7	TRBV20-1	few	TRBD2	TGCAGTGCTAGAGACCGAGGACTAGCGGGAGTAAGGGCCTACGAGCAGTACTTC	CSARDRGLAGVRAYEQYF
TRBJ1-1	TRBV12-3/TRBV12-4	NA	NA	TGTGCCAGCAGTTTAGCAGTCCGGTACACTGAAGCTTTCTTT	CASSLAVRYTEAFF
TRBJ2-1	TRBV24-1	once	NA	TGTGCCGCCGGCCCAGGTGGAACCTACAATGAGCAGTTCTTC	CAAGPGGTYNEQFF
TRBJ2-3	TRBV13	NA	NA	TGTGCCAGCAGCCCTAAGACAGGCCTGCTCACAGATACGCAGTATTTT	CASSPKTGLLTDTQYF
TRBJ1-2	TRBV19	NA	NA	TGTGCCAGTGGGCCCACGACAGGACCCGCTGTCGGCTACACCTTC	CASGPTTGPAVGYTF
TRBJ2-5	TRBV27	few	NA	TGTGCCAGCAGTTTAATGTACAGAGGGGGACGGGAGACCCAGTACTTC	CASSLMYRGGRETQYF
TRBJ2-3	TRBV2	many	NA	TGTGCCAGCCGAGCTGGTCCCGCCGGGGGCACAGATACGCAGTATTTT	CASRAGPAGGTDTQYF
TRBJ2-5	TRBV13	many	TRBD2	TGTGCCAGCAGCTACGGACTAGCGGGCTTGTCAGAGACCCAGTACTTC	CASSYGLAGLSETQYF
TRBJ2-7	TRBV13	NA	NA	TGTGCCAGCAGCTTAGGGACTACTACCTACGAGCAGTACTTC	CASSLGTTTYEQYF
TRBJ1-4	TRBV7-5	NA	NA	NA	CISVPEAYSRRNEKLFF
TRBJ2-4	TRBV13	NA	NA	TGTGCCAGCAGCTTAGGATCTGGCGGGGTTGGGGGAAACATTCAGTACTTC	CASSLGSGGVGGNIQYF
TRBJ1-6	TRBV20-1	NA	TRBD1	TGCAGTGCTAGGGGGGACAGACAGCCGTATAATTCACCCCTCCACTTT	CSARGDRQPYNSPLHF
TRBJ2-3	TRBV30	many	TRBD2	TGTGCCTGGAGTGGAGCGGGAGGGACAGATACGCAGTATTTT	CAWSGAGGTDTQYF
TRBJ2-5	TRBV5-5	few	TRBD2	TGTGCCAGCAGCGGATATAGCGGGGTCCAAGAGACCCAGTACTTC	CASSGYSGVQETQYF
TRBJ2-3	TRBV7-9	many	NA	TGTGCCAGCAGCACCCCGCTTGAGAGAACTTTGACAGATACGCAGTATTTT	CASSTPLERTLTDTQYF
TRBJ2-3	TRBV27	NA	NA	TGTGCCAGCATCCCGAGGGATACGCAGTATTTT	CASIPRDTQYF
TRBJ2-2	TRBV12-3/TRBV12-4	NA	TRBD1	TGTGCCAGCAGACCTGAACGTTTCTCCGGACAGGGGAGGGAGGTTAATCCCGGGGAGCTGTTTTTT	CASRPERFSGQGREVNPGELFF
TRBJ2-1	TRBV4-3	NA	NA	TGCGCCAGCAGCCAAGATGCGACTGCCTCCTACAATGAGCAGTTCTTC	CASSQDATASYNEQFF
TRBJ1-1	TRBV2	many	NA	TGTGCCAATCCCGAACAGGGAAACACTGAAGCTTTCTTT	CANPEQGNTEAFF
TRBJ2-7	TRBV29-1	many	TRBD2	TGCAGCGTCGCTAGCGGGTTAGCCTACGAGCAGTACTTC	CSVASGLAYEQYF
TRBJ1-2	TRBV27	NA	TRBD1	TGTGCCAGCAGTTCTACAGGGGTATATGGCTACACCTTC	CASSSTGVYGYTF
TRBJ1-1	TRBV4-1	NA	TRBD1	TGCGCCAGCAGCCAATCGGGGACAGGGTCCACTGAAGCTTTCTTT	CASSQSGTGSTEAFF
TRBJ2-3	TRBV4-1	many	TRBD2	TGCGCCAGCAGCTTGCGAGCGGGGGGTCAAGATACGCAGTATTTT	CASSLRAGGQDTQYF
TRBJ2-2	TRBV27	NA	NA	TGTGCCAGCAGTTCCATCAATAGCCTCACCGGGGAGCTGTTTTTT	CASSSINSLTGELFF
TRBJ2-7	TRBV5-1	few	TRBD2	TGCGCCAGCAGCCGGACTAGCGGGAGCCTTAGCTCCTACGAGCAGTACTTC	CASSRTSGSLSSYEQYF